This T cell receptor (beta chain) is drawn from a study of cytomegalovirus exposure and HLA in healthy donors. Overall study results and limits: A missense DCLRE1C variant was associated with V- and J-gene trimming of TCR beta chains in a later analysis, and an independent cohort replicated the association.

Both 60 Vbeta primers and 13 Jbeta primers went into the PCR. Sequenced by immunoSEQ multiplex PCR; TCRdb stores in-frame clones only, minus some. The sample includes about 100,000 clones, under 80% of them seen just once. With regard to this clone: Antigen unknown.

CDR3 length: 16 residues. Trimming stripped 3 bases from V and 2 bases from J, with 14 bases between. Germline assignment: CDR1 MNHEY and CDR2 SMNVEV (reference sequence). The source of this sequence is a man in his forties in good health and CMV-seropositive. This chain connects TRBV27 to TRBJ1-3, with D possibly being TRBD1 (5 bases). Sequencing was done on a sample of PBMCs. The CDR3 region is CASSFRPGYAGNTIYF. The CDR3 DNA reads TGTGCCAGCAGTTTTAGGCCAGGGTATGCTGGAAACACCATATATTTT.